This T cell receptor beta chain was captured in a study of T cells in women clearing cervical HPV infection. Overall study context: Women with histologically confirmed HPV16-related CIN3 or worse, 2 with invasive cancer, served as cases. Study results and limitations: Associations may precede or follow infection; HPV-specific or memory T cells were not isolated. Cases and controls were distinguished at AUC just under 0.85 by richness and V genes.

As regards this clone: The target antigen is unknown. Read data end 3 residues before the CDR3 end; the end is taken from the germline J gene. Other DNA sequences in this specimen translate into the identical CDR3.

The table came from immunoSEQ multiplex PCR; TCRdb's copy has only in-frame clones and leaves some out. The sample includes 25,000 to 35,000 clones. The CDR3 covers 15 residues. Trimming at V came to 0 bases and at J to 9 bases, leaving 5 bases not matched to a gene. Germline V gene sequence: CDR1 SGHRS, CDR2 YFSETQ. The chain has TRBV5-1 and TRBJ2-1, with TRBD2 matching over 11 bases. This TCR was sampled from a woman aged 18 to 75 with a cervical HPV16 infection that either progressed to CIN3+ or cleared (not recorded which). Material for sequencing was blood buffy coat. CDR3 amino acids: CASSLALAGGSEQFF. Incomplete CDR3 DNA: TGCGCCAGCAGCTTGGCGCTAGCGGGAGGTAGTGAG.